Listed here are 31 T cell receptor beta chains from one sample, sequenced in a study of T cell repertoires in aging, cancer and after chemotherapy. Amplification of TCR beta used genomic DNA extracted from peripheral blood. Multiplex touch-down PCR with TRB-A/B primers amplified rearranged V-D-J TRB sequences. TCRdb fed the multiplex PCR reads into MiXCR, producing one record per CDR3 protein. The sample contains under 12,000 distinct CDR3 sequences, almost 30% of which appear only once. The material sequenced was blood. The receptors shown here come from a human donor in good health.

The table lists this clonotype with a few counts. The CDR3 is CASSRGGRRQGRERETQYF. CDR3 sequence (DNA): TGTGCCAGCAGCCGGGGCGGAAGACGCCAGGGGAGAGAGAGAGAGACCCAGTACTTC. The V and J genes are TRBV7-2 and TRBJ2-5; possible D gene TRBD1, 6 bases. From germline, CDR1 is SGHTA and CDR2 FQGNSA. The V end was cut by 5 bases, the J end by 4 bases, with 29 bases between. The CDR3 is 19 residues long.

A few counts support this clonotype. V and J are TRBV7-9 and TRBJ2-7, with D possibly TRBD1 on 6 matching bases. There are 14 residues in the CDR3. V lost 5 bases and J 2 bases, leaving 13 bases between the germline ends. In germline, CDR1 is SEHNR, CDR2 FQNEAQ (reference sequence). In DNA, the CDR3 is TGTGCCAGCAGCCCTGGGGGCTCCGCCTACGAGCAGTACTTC. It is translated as CASSPGGSAYEQYF.

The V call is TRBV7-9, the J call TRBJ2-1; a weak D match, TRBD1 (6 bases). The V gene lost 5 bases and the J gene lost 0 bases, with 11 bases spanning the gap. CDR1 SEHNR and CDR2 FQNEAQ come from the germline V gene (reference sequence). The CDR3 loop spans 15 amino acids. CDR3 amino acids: CASSPQGSSYNEQFF. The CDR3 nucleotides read TGTGCCAGCAGCCCACAGGGTAGCTCCTACAATGAGCAGTTCTTC.

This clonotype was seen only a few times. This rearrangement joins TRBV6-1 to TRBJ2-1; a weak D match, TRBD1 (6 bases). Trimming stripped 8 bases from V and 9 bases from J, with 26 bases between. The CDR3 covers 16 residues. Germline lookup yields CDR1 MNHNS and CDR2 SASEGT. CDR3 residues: CASLYSGTTSFGEQFF. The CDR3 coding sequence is TGTGCCAGCTTATATTCCGGGACAACATCTTTCGGTGAGCAGTTCTTC.

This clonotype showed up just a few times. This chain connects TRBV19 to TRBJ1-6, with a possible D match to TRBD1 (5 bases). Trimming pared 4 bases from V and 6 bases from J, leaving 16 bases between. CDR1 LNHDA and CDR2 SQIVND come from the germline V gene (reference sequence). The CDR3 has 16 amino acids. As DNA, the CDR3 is TGTGCCAGTAGTAGTCGACCCGGGACGGGTAATTCACCCCTCCACTTT. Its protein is CASSSRPGTGNSPLHF.

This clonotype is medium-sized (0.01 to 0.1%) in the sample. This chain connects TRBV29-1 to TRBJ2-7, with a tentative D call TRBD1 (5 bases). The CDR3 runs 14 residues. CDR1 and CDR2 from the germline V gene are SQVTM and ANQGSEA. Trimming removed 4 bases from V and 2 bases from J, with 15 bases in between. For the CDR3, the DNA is TGCAGCGTTGTGATCGGGTGGGGCCCCTACGAGCAGTACTTC. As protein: CSVVIGWGPYEQYF.

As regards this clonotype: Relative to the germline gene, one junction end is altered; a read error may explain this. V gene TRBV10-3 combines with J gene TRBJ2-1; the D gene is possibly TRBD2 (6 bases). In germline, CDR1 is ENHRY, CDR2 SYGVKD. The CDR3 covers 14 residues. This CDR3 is CASSSLAGRYEQFF. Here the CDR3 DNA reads TGTGCCAGCAGTTCCCTCGCGGGGAGGTATGAGCAGTTCTTC.

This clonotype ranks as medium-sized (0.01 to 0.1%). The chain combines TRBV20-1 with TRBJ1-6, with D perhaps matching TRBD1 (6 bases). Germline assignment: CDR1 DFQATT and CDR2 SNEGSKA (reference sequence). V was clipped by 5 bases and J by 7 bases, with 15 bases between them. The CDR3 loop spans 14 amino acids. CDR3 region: CSAARTGWNSPLHF. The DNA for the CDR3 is TGCAGTGCTGCACGTACAGGGTGGAATTCACCCCTCCACTTT.

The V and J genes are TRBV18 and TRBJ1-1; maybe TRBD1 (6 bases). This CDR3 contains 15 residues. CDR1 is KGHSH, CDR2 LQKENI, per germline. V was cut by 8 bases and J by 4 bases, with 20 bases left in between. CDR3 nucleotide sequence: TGTGCCAGCACAGGGTTGGGAATGGGGACCACTGAAGCTTTCTTT. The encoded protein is CASTGLGMGTTEAFF.

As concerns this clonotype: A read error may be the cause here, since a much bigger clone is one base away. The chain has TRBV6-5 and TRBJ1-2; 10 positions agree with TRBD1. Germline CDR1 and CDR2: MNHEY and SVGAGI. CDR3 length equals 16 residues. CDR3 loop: CTSSYLGQGPNYGYTF. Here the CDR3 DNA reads TGTACCAGCAGTTACCTGGGACAGGGGCCAAACTATGGCTACACCTTC.

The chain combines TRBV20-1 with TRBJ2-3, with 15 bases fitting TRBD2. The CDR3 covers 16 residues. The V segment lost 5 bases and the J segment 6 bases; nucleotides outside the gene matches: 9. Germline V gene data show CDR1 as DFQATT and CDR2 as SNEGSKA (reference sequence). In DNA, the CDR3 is TGCAGTGCTGCCCGGGGACTAGCGGGAGGTCGGGATACGCAGTATTTT. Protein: CSAARGLAGGRDTQYF.

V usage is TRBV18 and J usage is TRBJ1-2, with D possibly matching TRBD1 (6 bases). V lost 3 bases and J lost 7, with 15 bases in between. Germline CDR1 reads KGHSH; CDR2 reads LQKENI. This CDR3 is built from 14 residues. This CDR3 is CASSPGTSGVGYTF. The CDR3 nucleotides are TGTGCCAGCTCACCCGGGACAAGCGGGGTTGGCTACACCTTC.

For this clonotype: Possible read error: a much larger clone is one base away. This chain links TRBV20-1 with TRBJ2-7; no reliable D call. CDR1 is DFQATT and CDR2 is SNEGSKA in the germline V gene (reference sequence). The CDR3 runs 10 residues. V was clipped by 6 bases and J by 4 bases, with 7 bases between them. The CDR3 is CSAELYEQYF. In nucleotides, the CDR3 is TGCAGTGCAGAATTATACGAGCAGTACTTC.

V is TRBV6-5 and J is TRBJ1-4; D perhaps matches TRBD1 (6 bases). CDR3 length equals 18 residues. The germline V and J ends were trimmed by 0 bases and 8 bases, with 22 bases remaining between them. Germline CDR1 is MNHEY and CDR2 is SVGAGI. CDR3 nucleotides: TGTGCCAGCAGTTACTCGATATTTAGAACAGGGATTTCGGAAAAACTGTTTTTT. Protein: CASSYSIFRTGISEKLFF.

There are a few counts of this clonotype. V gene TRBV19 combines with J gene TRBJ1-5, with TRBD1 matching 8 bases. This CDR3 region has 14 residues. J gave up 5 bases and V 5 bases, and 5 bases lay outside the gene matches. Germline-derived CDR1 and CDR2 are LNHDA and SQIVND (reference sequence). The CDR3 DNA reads TGTGCCAGTAGTCCCGGGACAGGTTATCAGCCCCAGCATTTT. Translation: CASSPGTGYQPQHF. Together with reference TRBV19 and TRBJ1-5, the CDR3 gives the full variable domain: DGGITQSPKYLFRKEGQNVTLSCEQNLNHDAMYWYRQDPGQGLRLIYYSQIVNDFQKGDIAEGYSVSREKKESFPLTVTSAQKNPTAFYLCASSPGTGYQPQHFGDGTRLSIL.

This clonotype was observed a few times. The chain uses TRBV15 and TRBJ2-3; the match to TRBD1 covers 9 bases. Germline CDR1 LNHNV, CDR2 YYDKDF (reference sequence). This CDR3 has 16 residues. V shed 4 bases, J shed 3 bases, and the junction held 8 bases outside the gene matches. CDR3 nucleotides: TGTGCCACCAGCAAGATACAGGGGGCGAGGACAGATACGCAGTATTTT. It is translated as CATSKIQGARTDTQYF.

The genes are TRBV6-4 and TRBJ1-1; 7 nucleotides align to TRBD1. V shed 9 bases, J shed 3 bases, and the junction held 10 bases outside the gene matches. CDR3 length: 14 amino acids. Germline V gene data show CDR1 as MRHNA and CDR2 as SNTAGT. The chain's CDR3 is CASALVQGDTEAFF. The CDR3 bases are TGTGCCAGTGCGTTAGTCCAGGGGGACACTGAAGCTTTCTTT.

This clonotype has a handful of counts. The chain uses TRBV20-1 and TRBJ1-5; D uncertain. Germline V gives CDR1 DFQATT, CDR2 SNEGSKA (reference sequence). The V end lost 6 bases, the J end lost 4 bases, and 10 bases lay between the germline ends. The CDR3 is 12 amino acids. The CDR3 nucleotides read TGCAGTGCCGAGGGAGGGAATCAGCCCCAGCATTTT. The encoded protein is CSAEGGNQPQHF.

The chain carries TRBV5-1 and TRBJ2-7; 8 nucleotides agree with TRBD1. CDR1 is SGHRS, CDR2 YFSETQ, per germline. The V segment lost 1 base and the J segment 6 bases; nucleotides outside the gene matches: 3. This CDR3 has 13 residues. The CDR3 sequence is CASSLRTGSEQYF. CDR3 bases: TGCGCCAGCAGCTTGCGGACAGGGAGCGAGCAGTACTTC. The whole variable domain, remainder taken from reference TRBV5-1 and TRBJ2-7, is KAGVTQTPRYLIKTRGQQVTLSCSPISGHRSVSWYQQTPGQGLQFLFEYFSETQRNKGNFPGRFSGRQFSNSRSEMNVSTLELGDSALYLCASSLRTGSEQYFGPGTRLTVT.

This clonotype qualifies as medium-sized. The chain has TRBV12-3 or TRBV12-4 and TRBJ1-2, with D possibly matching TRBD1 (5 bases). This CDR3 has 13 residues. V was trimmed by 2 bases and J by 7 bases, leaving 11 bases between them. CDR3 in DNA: TGTGCCAGCAGTTTAAGTCCCAGGGCTGGCTACACCTTC. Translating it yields CASSLSPRAGYTF.

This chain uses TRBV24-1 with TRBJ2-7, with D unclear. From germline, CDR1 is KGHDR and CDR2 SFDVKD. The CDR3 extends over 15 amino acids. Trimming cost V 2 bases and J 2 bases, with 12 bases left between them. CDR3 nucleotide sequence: TGTGCCACCAGTGATTCGAGAGAAAAGACCTACGAGCAGTACTTC. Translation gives CATSDSREKTYEQYF.

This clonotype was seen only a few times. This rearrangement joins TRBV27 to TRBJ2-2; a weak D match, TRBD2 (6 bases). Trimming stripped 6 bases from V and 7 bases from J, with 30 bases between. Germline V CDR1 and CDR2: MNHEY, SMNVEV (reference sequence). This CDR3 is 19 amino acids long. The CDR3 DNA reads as TGTGCCAGCAGCCCAATGGGCACGGGGACTCTAAGTGGGGGCGGGGAGCTGTTTTTT. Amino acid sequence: CASSPMGTGTLSGGGELFF.

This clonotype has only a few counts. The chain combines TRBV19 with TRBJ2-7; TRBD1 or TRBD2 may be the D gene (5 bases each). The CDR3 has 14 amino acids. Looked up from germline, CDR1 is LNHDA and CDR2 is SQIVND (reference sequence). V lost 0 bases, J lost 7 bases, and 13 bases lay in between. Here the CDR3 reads CASSIDGGRAEQYF. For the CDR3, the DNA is TGTGCCAGTAGTATAGATGGAGGCAGGGCGGAGCAGTACTTC.

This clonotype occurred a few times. Here the CDR3 DNA reads TGTGCCAGCAGCCCACTCCCCATCGAGCAGTACTTC. It codes for CASSPLPIEQYF. The J gene is TRBJ2-7, the V gene TRBV13; no clear D. Germline V gives CDR1 PRHDT, CDR2 FYEKMQ (reference sequence). V was trimmed by 5 bases and J by 6 bases, leaving 11 bases between them. The CDR3 spans 12 residues.

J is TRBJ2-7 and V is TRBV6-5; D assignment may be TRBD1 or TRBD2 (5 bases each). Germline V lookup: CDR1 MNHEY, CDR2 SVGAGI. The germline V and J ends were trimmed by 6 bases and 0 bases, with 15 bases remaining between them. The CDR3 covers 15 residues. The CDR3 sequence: CASSPGTRSSYEQYF. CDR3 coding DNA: TGTGCCAGCAGCCCCGGGACGAGGAGCTCCTACGAGCAGTACTTC.

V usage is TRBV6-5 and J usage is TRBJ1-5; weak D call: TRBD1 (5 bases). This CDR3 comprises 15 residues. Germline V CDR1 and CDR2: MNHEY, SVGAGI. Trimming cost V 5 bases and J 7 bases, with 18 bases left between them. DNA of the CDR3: TGTGCCAGCAGTCCTCTTACGAATTGGGGCCAGCCCCAGCATTTT. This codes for CASSPLTNWGQPQHF.

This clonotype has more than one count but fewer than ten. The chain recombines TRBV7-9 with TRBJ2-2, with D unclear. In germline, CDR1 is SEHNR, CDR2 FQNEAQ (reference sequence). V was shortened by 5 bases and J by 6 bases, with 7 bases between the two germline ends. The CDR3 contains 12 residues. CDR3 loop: CASSLVPGELFF. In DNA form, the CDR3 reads TGTGCCAGCAGCCTAGTCCCCGGGGAGCTGTTTTTT.

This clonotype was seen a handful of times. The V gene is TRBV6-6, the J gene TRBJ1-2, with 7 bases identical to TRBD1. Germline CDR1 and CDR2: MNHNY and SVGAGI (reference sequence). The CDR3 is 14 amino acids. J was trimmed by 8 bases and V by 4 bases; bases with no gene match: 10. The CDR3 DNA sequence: TGTGCCAGCAGTTGGCAGGGGGGAGCGGACGGCTACACCTTC. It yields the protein CASSWQGGADGYTF.

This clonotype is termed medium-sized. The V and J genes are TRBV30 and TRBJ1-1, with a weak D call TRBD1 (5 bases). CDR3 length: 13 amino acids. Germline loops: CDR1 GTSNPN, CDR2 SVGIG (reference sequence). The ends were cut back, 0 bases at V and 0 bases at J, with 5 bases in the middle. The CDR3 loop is CAWSVQVNTEAFF. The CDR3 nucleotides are TGTGCCTGGAGTGTACAGGTGAACACTGAAGCTTTCTTT.

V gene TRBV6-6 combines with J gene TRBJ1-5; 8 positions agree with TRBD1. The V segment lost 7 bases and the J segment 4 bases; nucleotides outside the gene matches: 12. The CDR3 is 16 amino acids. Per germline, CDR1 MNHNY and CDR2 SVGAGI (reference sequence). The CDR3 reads CASMTPDRVANQPQHF. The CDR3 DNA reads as TGTGCCAGCATGACCCCGGACAGGGTGGCTAATCAGCCCCAGCATTTT.

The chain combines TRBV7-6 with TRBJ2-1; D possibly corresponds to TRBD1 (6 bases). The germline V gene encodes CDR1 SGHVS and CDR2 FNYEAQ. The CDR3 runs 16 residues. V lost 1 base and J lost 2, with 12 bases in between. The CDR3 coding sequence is TGTGCCAGCAGCTTAGATTTCCAGGGGCCCTACAATGAGCAGTTCTTC. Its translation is CASSLDFQGPYNEQFF.